A selection of T cell receptor beta chains follows, all from one sample in a study of blood T cell repertoires in COVID-19. TCRdb's table, derived via immunoSEQ multiplex PCR, lists solely in-frame clones and lacks some. The sample gives a few hundred thousand clones, 75% to 90% of which show up once; roughly 1.2% is in the top ten. The sequencing sample was made of PBMCs or T cells enriched from blood (not recorded which). These receptors all come from a man aged 25-45 years who had recovered from COVID-19. Each CDR3 is given with its conserved first and last residue. The D gene is left open where the match is weak. Clone size appears in some rows only: once, few, many, or a class for an expanded clone.

16	-	TRBV13	once	TRBJ1-1	TGTGCCAGCAGCTTAGCGGATAAACAGTTGAACACTGAAGCTTTCTTT	CASSLADKQLNTEAFF
13	-	TRBV5-1	-	TRBJ2-7	TGCGCCAGCAGCACAGGGCAACGGAACGAGCAGTACTTC	CASSTGQRNEQYF
14	TRBD1	TRBV4-3	-	TRBJ2-3	TGCGCCAGCAGCCAGACAGGGACGACAGATACGCAGTATTTT	CASSQTGTTDTQYF
15	TRBD1	TRBV4-3	-	TRBJ1-4	TGCGCCAGCAGCCAAGATGGGACAGAGAATGAAAAACTGTTTTTT	CASSQDGTENEKLFF
15	TRBD1	TRBV7-6	-	TRBJ1-6	TGTGCCAGCAGCACAGACAGGGAAGAGAATTCACCCCTCCACTTT	CASSTDREENSPLHF
17	-	TRBV5-5	-	TRBJ1-3	TGTGCCAGCAGCACGGAGGCCCGGGACTGGGGTTTGTACACCATATATTTT	CASSTEARDWGLYTIYF
16	TRBD2	TRBV5-4	-	TRBJ2-1	TGTGCCAGCAGCGCCCCCGGGACTAGCGGGAACAATGAGCAGTTCTTC	CASSAPGTSGNNEQFF
15	-	TRBV5-1	-	TRBJ2-5	TGCGCCAGCAGCTTGTCCGGCGGGACCCAAGAGACCCAGTACTTC	CASSLSGGTQETQYF
17	-	TRBV11-2	-	TRBJ2-7	TGTGCCAGCAGCTTACGGGGTACGGCCAGGGGCAGCTACGAGCAGTACTTC	CASSLRGTARGSYEQYF
16	TRBD2	TRBV28	-	TRBJ2-3	TGTGCCAGCAGTTTATGGGCGGGAGCACTGACAGATACGCAGTATTTT	CASSLWAGALTDTQYF
12	-	TRBV7-8	-	TRBJ1-1	TGTGCCAGCAGCTTACAGGGATCTGAAGCTTTCTTT	CASSLQGSEAFF
17	TRBD1	TRBV11-3	-	TRBJ1-6	TGTGCCAGCAGCTTAGCGACAGGGAAGGAGCTGAATTCACCCCTCCACTTT	CASSLATGKELNSPLHF
16	-	TRBV7-2	-	TRBJ1-2	TGTGCCAGCAGCTTAATCCCGAAGGGGATTAACTATGGCTACACCTTC	CASSLIPKGINYGYTF
17	TRBD2	TRBV5-4	-	TRBJ2-3	TGTGCCAGCAGCTTGGGGACTAGTTTGTTGGGCACAGATACGCAGTATTTT	CASSLGTSLLGTDTQYF
14	TRBD1	TRBV3-1/TRBV3-2	-	TRBJ2-7	TGTGCCAGCAGCCTACGGGACAGGGGGCTTGAGCAGTACTTC	CASSLRDRGLEQYF
16	-	TRBV24-1	-	TRBJ2-5	TGTGCCACCAGTGACCAAACGACAGGCGTGAGGGAGACCCAGTACTTC	CATSDQTTGVRETQYF
20	TRBD1	TRBV6-2/TRBV6-3	-	TRBJ1-5	TGTGCCAGCAGTTACTCAAATCCCAGACAGGGCCTGGGGAGCAATCAGCCCCAGCATTTT	CASSYSNPRQGLGSNQPQHF
13	-	TRBV6-5	-	TRBJ2-7	TGTGCCAGCAGTTACAGACCGACAGCTGAGCAGTACTTC	CASSYRPTAEQYF
15	-	TRBV6-5	-	TRBJ1-6	TGTGCCAGCAGCCGGGGTCCCCCTTATAATTCACCCCTCCACTTT	CASSRGPPYNSPLHF
15	TRBD1	TRBV11-2	-	TRBJ1-2	TGTGCCAGCAGCTTAGATTGGACAGGGGGTCGTGGCTACACCTTC	CASSLDWTGGRGYTF
15	-	TRBV19	once	TRBJ1-5	TGTGCCAGTAGTATGTCCACATCTGGCAATCAGCCCCAGCATTTT	CASSMSTSGNQPQHF
14	-	TRBV25-1	-	TRBJ1-5	TGTGCCAGCAGTGAAGGCGACAGCACTCAGCCCCAGCATTTT	CASSEGDSTQPQHF
13	TRBD1	TRBV2	once	TRBJ2-7	TGTGCCAGCAGTCGACAGGGGAACTACGAGCAGTACTTC	CASSRQGNYEQYF
14	TRBD1	TRBV10-2	-	TRBJ1-2	TGCGCCAGCAGTGTGACAGGGGTCGACTATGGCTACACCTTC	CASSVTGVDYGYTF
15	TRBD1	TRBV7-2	-	TRBJ1-6	TGTGCCAGCAGCCAACGGACAGGGGATAATTCACCCCTCCACTTT	CASSQRTGDNSPLHF
12	-	TRBV29-1	-	TRBJ1-1	TGCAGCGTTGATCGGGGAAACACTGAAGCTTTCTTT	CSVDRGNTEAFF
15	-	TRBV6-5	-	TRBJ1-4	TGTGCCAGCAGTTACTCGCACAGGGAAGATGAAAAACTGTTTTTT	CASSYSHREDEKLFF
15	-	TRBV7-9	-	TRBJ2-5	TGTGCCAGCAGCTTAATATCGGGGGGCGGGGAGACCCAGTACTTC	CASSLISGGGETQYF
16	-	TRBV19	once	TRBJ2-2	TGTGCCAGTAGTTTGGGCTTGACAGAAAACACCGGGGAGCTGTTTTTT	CASSLGLTENTGELFF
17	TRBD2	TRBV10-1	-	TRBJ2-1	TGCGCCAGCAGTGAGGCTTCAGCGGGAGTACTTTGGAATGAGCAGTTCTTC	CASSEASAGVLWNEQFF
11	-	TRBV24-1	-	TRBJ2-5	TGTGCCACCAGTGCAGGGGAGACCCAGTACTTC	CATSAGETQYF
15	-	TRBV9	few	TRBJ1-4	TGTGCCAGCAGCGCAACGGGCGGGACGAATGAAAAACTGTTTTTT	CASSATGGTNEKLFF
18	-	TRBV4-1	-	TRBJ2-7	TGCGCCAGCAGCCAACGATCTGAGTTTAGGACACCGCCCTACGAGCAGTACTTC	CASSQRSEFRTPPYEQYF